This T cell receptor (beta chain) was captured by sequencing in a study of brain T cells in children with intractable seizures. The time point here: blood from clinic visit 5 months post-surgery; TSC patient then seizure free. The sequenced cases were selected for having the highest brain T cell transcript signatures. Pre-surgery treatment included at least one anti-epileptic drug. J lost 8 bases, V lost 6 bases, and 9 bases had no gene match. CDR3 length equals 15 residues. This clone has a single count. TCRdb keeps only in-frame clones here, not all; method: immunoSEQ multiplex PCR. The profile shows hundreds of thousands of clones, about 94% of them singletons.

The origin of this receptor is a boy less than two years old with tuberous sclerosis and intractable seizures. The chain links TRBV23-1 to TRBJ1-3, with 11 bases that match TRBD1. TRBV23-1 carries the ORF label, with uncertain function. The sequences come from peripheral blood, collected 4 to 5 months after surgery. The CDR3 loop is CASRKSGQGAYTIYF. The CDR3 nucleotides are TGCGCCAGCAGAAAAAGTGGACAGGGGGCATACACCATATATTTT.